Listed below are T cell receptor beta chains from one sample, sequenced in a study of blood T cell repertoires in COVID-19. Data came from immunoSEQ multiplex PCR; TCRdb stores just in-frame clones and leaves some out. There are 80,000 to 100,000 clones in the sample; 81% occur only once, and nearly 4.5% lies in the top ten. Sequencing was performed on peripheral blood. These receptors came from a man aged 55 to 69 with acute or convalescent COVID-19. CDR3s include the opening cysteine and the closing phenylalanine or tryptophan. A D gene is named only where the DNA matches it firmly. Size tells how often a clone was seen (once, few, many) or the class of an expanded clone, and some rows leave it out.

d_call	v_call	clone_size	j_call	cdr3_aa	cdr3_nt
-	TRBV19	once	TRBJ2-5	CASSIDLPGVKETQYF	TGTGCCAGTAGTATAGATCTGCCAGGGGTTAAAGAGACCCAGTACTTC
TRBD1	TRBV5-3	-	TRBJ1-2	CARSLGLFLGGSYGYTF	TGTGCCAGAAGCTTGGGGCTCTTTTTAGGGGGCAGCTATGGCTACACCTTC
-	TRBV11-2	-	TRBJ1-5	CASSLGQGIPSNQPQHF	TGTGCCAGCAGCTTAGGCCAGGGAATCCCTAGCAATCAGCCCCAGCATTTT
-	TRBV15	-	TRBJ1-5	CATSREVTGPQHF	TGTGCCACCAGCAGGGAAGTCACGGGGCCCCAGCATTTT
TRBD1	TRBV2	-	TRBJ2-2	CASSVDRALMKLFF	TGTGCCAGCAGCGTGGACAGGGCTCTCATGAAGCTGTTTTTT
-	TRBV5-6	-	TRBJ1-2	CASSLVGRGGYTF	TGTGCCAGCAGCTTGGTGGGGAGGGGTGGCTACACCTTC
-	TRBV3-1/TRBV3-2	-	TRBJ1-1	CASSRGGGVAEAFF	TGTGCCAGCAGCCGAGGGGGGGGAGTCGCTGAAGCTTTCTTT
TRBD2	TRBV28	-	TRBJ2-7	CASRQQLAGATYEQYF	TGTGCCAGCAGACAGCAACTAGCGGGAGCAACCTACGAGCAGTACTTC
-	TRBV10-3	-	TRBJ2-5	CAISLQGSGETQYF	TGTGCCATCAGTCTACAGGGTAGTGGAGAGACCCAGTACTTC
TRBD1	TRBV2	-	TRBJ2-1	CASSEVDRGHSEQFF	TGTGCCAGCAGTGAAGTGGACAGGGGGCATAGTGAGCAGTTCTTC
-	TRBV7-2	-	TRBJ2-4	CASSPRLVLGKNIQYF	TGTGCCAGCAGCCCCCGGCTAGTTCTTGGCAAAAACATTCAGTACTTC
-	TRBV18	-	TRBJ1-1	CASSPAGGTEAFF	TGTGCCAGCTCACCGGCGGGGGGCACTGAAGCTTTCTTT
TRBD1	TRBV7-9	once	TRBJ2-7	CASSLGGDRGPQYF	TGTGCCAGCAGCTTAGGTGGGGACAGGGGGCCGCAGTACTTC
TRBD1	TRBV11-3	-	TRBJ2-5	CASSPSTGDETQYF	TGTGCCAGCAGCCCATCGACAGGGGACGAGACCCAGTACTTC
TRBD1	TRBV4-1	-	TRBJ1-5	CASSQDQARDRPSNQPQHF	TGCGCCAGCAGCCAAGATCAGGCAAGGGACAGACCTAGCAATCAGCCCCAGCATTTT
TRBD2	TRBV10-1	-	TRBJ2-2	CASSRAGADGELFF	TGCGCCAGCAGTAGAGCGGGAGCCGACGGGGAGCTGTTTTTT
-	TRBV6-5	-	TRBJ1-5	CASSYGSNQPQHF	TGTGCCAGCAGTTACGGCAGCAATCAGCCCCAGCATTTT
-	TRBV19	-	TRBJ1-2	CASSPSGSIPNYGYTF	TGTGCCAGTAGTCCCTCGGGGAGTATTCCTAACTATGGCTACACCTTC
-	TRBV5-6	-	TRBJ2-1	CASSWRSNEQFF	TGTGCCAGCAGCTGGAGGAGCAATGAGCAGTTCTTC
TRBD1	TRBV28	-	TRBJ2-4	CASSSPGTGADIQYF	TGTGCCAGCAGTTCCCCGGGGACAGGGGCAGACATTCAGTACTTC
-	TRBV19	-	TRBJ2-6	CASSEQILSSGANVLTF	TGTGCCAGTAGTGAACAGATCCTATCTTCTGGGGCCAACGTCCTGACTTTC
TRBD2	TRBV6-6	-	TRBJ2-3	CASSYSLAGTDTQYF	TGTGCCAGCAGTTACTCACTAGCGGGCACAGATACGCAGTATTTT
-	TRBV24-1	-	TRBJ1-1	CATSDERGFGAFF	TGTGCCACCAGTGATGAAAGAGGGTTTGGAGCTTTCTTT
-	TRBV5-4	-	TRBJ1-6	CASSLAGLVSPLHF	TGTGCCAGCAGCTTGGCAGGGTTAGTTTCACCCCTCCACTTT
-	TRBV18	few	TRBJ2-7	CASSPDVAGSYEQYF	TGTGCCAGCTCACCTGACGTGGCGGGGTCGTACGAGCAGTACTTC
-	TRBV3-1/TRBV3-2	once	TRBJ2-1	CASSNEVEQFF	TGTGCCAGCAGCAACGAGGTAGAGCAGTTCTTC
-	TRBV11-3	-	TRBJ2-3	CASSFRGPSTDTQYF	TGTGCCAGCAGCTTTAGGGGTCCTAGCACAGATACGCAGTATTTT
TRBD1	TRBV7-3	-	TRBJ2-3	CASSPTGYTDTQYF	TGTGCCAGCAGCCCGACAGGGTACACAGATACGCAGTATTTT
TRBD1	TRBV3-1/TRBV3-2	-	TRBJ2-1	CASSPGTGSYNEQFF	TGTGCCAGCAGCCCCGGGACAGGCTCCTACAATGAGCAGTTCTTC
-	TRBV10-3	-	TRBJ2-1	CAISDKRSSYNEQFF	TGTGCCATCAGTGACAAGCGGAGCTCCTACAATGAGCAGTTCTTC
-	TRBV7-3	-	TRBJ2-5	CASSPTPGSETQYF	TGTGCCAGCAGCCCGACCCCGGGGAGCGAGACCCAGTACTTC